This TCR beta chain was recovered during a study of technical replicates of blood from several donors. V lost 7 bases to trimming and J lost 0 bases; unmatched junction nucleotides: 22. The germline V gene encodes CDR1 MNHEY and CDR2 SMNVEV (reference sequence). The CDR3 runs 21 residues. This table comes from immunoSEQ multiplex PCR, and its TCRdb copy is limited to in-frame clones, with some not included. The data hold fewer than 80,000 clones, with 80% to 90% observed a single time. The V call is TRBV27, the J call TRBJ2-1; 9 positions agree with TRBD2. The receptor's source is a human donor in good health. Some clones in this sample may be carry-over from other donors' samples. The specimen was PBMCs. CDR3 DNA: TGTGCCAGCAAAGCAGGCGGGGCGAGCGGGGGGACTTTGAGCTCCTACAATGAGCAGTTCTTC. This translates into CASKAGGASGGTLSSYNEQFF.